The source of this TCR beta chain is a study of T cell responses to AZD1222 COVID-19 vaccine. Study-level background: Pooling of second doses given at about 4 or about 12 weeks was done.

Notes on this clone: Its antigen remains unknown.

Here immunoSEQ multiplex PCR was the method, and the copy in TCRdb shows in-frame clones only, minus some. The table has under 35,000 clones, roughly 90% seen once; the top ten hold approximately 6.2%. V dropped 2 bases and J dropped 1 base, with 9 bases sitting between them. Germline loops: CDR1 SNHLY, CDR2 FYNNEI. CDR3 length: 14 amino acids. Findings of the study overall: Baseline testing showed seropositivity in only six or seven AZD1222 recipients. Most donors were white British and more were female, and clonal diversity was possibly underestimated. In all cases, repertoires were sampled only after the peak T cell response.

This specimen was peripheral blood, taken on day 0 of AZD1222 vaccination. This receptor was identified in an adult in good health. The rearrangement joins TRBV2 to TRBJ2-7; D is undetermined. Written as DNA, the CDR3 is TGTGCCAGCAGTGAACCTTTGAGATCCTACGAGCAGTACTTC. Amino acids: CASSEPLRSYEQYF.